Each of the 14 T cell receptor beta chains below was sequenced from the same sample in a study of immune evolution from preneoplasia to lung adenocarcinoma. The data were produced by immunoSEQ multiplex PCR, yet TCRdb's version contains in-frame clones alone and is incomplete. The sample has 30,000 to 45,000 clones, 60% to 75% seen once. Sequences were obtained from FFPE invasive lung adenocarcinoma tissue. The receptors stem from a person aged 60 to 70 with lung adenocarcinoma.

This clone was observed a handful of times. The chain uses TRBV7-2 and TRBJ2-7, with D unclear. Germline assignment: CDR1 SGHTA and CDR2 FQGNSA. The CDR3 runs 14 residues. With 3 bases removed from V and 0 bases from J, the gap between germline ends came to 9 bases. The CDR3 sequence is CASSFVRYSYEQYF. In DNA form, the CDR3 reads TGTGCCAGCAGCTTCGTACGGTACTCCTACGAGCAGTACTTC. The variable domain in full, completed from reference TRBV7-2 and TRBJ2-7, reads GAGVSQSPSNKVTEKGKDVELRCDPISGHTALYWYRQSLGQGLEFLIYFQGNSAPDKSGLPSDRFSAERTGGSVSTLTIQRTQQEDSAVYLCASSFVRYSYEQYFGPGTRLTVT.

This rearrangement joins TRBV9 to TRBJ2-5; perhaps D is TRBD1 or TRBD2 (5 bases each). The V end lost 2 bases, the J end lost 6 bases, and 11 bases lay between the germline ends. The CDR3 sequence is 13 residues long. Per the germline V gene, CDR1 is SGDLS and CDR2 is YYNGEE. CDR3 sequence: CASSVGDRKTQYF. CDR3 sequence (DNA): TGTGCCAGCAGCGTGGGGGACCGAAAGACCCAGTACTTC.

The chain couples TRBV11-2 to TRBJ1-1, with D maybe TRBD1 (6 bases). CDR3 length: 15 residues. V lost 1 base to trimming and J lost 1 base, with 10 bases between them. Germline V gives CDR1 SGHAT, CDR2 FQNNGV. This CDR3 reads CASSLGLGGNTEAFF. CDR3 bases: TGTGCCAGCAGCTTAGGTCTAGGGGGGAACACTGAAGCTTTCTTT.

The chain is built from TRBV27 and TRBJ2-5; D ambiguous. The CDR3 spans 11 residues. Trimming left V 4 bases short and J 4 bases short, with 4 bases between. CDR1 MNHEY and CDR2 SMNVEV come from the germline V gene (reference sequence). The CDR3 DNA follows: TGTGCCAGCAGTTACGTAGAGACCCAGTACTTC. Residues: CASSYVETQYF.

The CDR3 nucleotides read TGTGCCAGTAGTCCGGGACTAGCGGGAGGGGCAGGGGGTAATGAGCAGTTCTTC. It specifies CASSPGLAGGAGGNEQFF. The V gene is TRBV19, the J gene TRBJ2-1; 16 positions match TRBD2. Germline CDR1 is LNHDA and CDR2 is SQIVND (reference sequence). There are 18 residues in the CDR3. The V and J ends lost 5 bases and 7 bases, in that order; junction bases with no gene match: 11.

The chain employs TRBV28 and TRBJ1-5; D remains unclear. V shed 1 base and J shed 6 bases, with 4 bases lying between them. Germline lookup yields CDR1 MDHEN and CDR2 SYDVKM. This CDR3 comprises 12 residues. CDR3 in amino acids: CASSLFGQPQHF. The DNA for the CDR3 is TGTGCCAGCAGTTTATTTGGTCAGCCCCAGCATTTT.

The rearrangement uses TRBV5-1 and TRBJ2-3; tentative D call: TRBD2 (6 bases). The CDR3 is 13 residues long. CDR1 SGHRS and CDR2 YFSETQ come from the germline V gene. The ends were cut back, 6 bases at V and 5 bases at J, with 13 bases in the middle. The CDR3, as DNA: TGCGCCAGCAACCCTTTGGGGGGAGATACGCAGTATTTT. Translation: CASNPLGGDTQYF.

The rearrangement links TRBV7-9 to TRBJ2-1, with 14 bases fitting TRBD2. Germline V gene lookup returns CDR1 SEHNR and CDR2 FQNEAQ (reference sequence). The CDR3 length is 16 residues. J gave up 3 bases and V 3 bases, and 1 base lay outside the gene matches. CDR3 sequence: CASSFGTSGSYNEQFF. The CDR3 DNA is TGTGCCAGCAGCTTCGGGACTAGCGGGAGCTACAATGAGCAGTTCTTC.

The V call is TRBV7-2, the J call TRBJ1-2; no clear D. This CDR3 region has 13 residues. CDR1 and CDR2 (germline): SGHTA, FQGNSA. The CDR3 spells CVTQYLPNYGYTF. Here the CDR3 DNA reads TGTGTGACGCAGTATTTGCCTAACTATGGCTACACCTTC. Filled out from reference TRBV7-2 and TRBJ1-2, the complete variable domain reads GAGVSQSPSNKVTEKGKDVELRCDPISGHTALYWYRQSLGQGLEFLIYFQGNSAPDKSGLPSDRFSAERTGGSVSTLTIQRTQQEDSAVYLCVTQYLPNYGYTFGSGTRLTVV.

The chain uses TRBV5-5 and TRBJ2-7, with D possibly TRBD1 on 6 matching bases. V was shortened by 4 bases and J by 4 bases, with 12 bases between the two germline ends. The CDR3 is made up of 13 amino acids. The germline gives CDR1 SGHKS, CDR2 YYEKEE (reference sequence). The CDR3 sequence: CASSLMGAYEQYF. The CDR3 bases are TGTGCCAGCAGCCTGATGGGGGCATACGAGCAGTACTTC.

This clone appeared once. This chain joins TRBV4-3 and TRBJ2-7, with 7 bases aligning to TRBD1. CDR1 and CDR2 (germline): LGHNA, YSLEER. This CDR3 is 14 amino acids long. The J segment lost 3 bases and the V segment lost 7 bases, leaving 9 bases of the junction unmatched. The CDR3 nucleotides read TGCGCCAGCAAGAATGGGACAGTTGTCTACGAGCAGTACTTC. This sequence encodes CASKNGTVVYEQYF.

The genes are TRBV30 and TRBJ2-2; D is uncertain. With 4 bases removed from V and 5 bases from J, the gap between germline ends came to 14 bases. The germline V gene encodes CDR1 GTSNPN and CDR2 SVGIG (reference sequence). There are 14 residues in the CDR3. The CDR3 loop is CAWIPGRRTGELFF. Written as DNA, the CDR3 is TGTGCCTGGATACCAGGCAGGCGAACCGGGGAGCTGTTTTTT.

V usage is TRBV21-1 and J usage is TRBJ1-2; the table's D call, TRBD1, has no DNA check behind it. TRBV21-1 is an annotated pseudogene. The CDR3 runs to 15 residues. The CDR3 DNA follows: TGTGCCAGCAGCAAAGTCGGCAGGGTTGAGTATGGCTACACCTTC. This translates into CASSKVGRVEYGYTF.

The chain carries TRBV30 and TRBJ2-7; 8 positions match TRBD2. Germline loops: CDR1 GTSNPN, CDR2 SVGIG (reference sequence). The CDR3 length is 14 residues. The V and J ends lost 1 base and 7 bases, in that order; junction bases with no gene match: 9. CDR3 in DNA: TGTGCCTGGAGTGAGAGCGGGAGCCCGAATGAGCAGTACTTC. This translates into CAWSESGSPNEQYF.